This T cell receptor (beta chain) was captured in a study of identical twins. Study-wide findings and caveats: Out-of-frame alpha sequences common to twins were enriched for low generation probability.

J gave up 0 bases and V 5 bases, and 8 bases lay outside the gene matches. This CDR3 is built from 17 residues. Germline values: CDR1 SEHNR, CDR2 FQNEAQ (reference sequence). This clonotype has a handful of counts. The antigen is not known. Unique molecular identifiers were present on the cDNA, and a universal primer site came from template switching. TCRdb reprocessed the 5' RACE reads via MiXCR and lists one record per CDR3 protein. The table has some 1,600,000 distinct CDR3 sequences, about 32% seen once; the top ten hold under 0.35%. The rearrangement joins TRBV7-9 to TRBJ2-1; 9 nucleotides align to TRBD2. This sequence was found in a newborn girl in good health. The source material was cord blood. The CDR3 reads CASSPLAGAHSYNEQFF. The CDR3 DNA is TGTGCCAGCAGCCCATTAGCGGGGGCACACTCCTACAATGAGCAGTTCTTC. Drawing the rest from reference TRBV7-9 and TRBJ2-1, the complete variable domain is DTGVSQNPRHKITKRGQNVTFRCDPISEHNRLYWYRQTLGQGPEFLTYFQNEAQLEKSRLLSDRFSAERPKGSFSTLEIQRTEQGDSAMYLCASSPLAGAHSYNEQFFGPGTRLTVL.